A selection of T cell receptor beta chains follows, all from one sample in a study of T cells in Graves' hyperthyroidism and ophthalmopathy. TCRdb independently ran MiXCR on the multiplex PCR reads; one entry per CDR3 protein. Found here are around 760,000 distinct CDR3 sequences, around a third of them singletons; the top ten hold around a third. The sample consisted of blood. The source of these receptors is a woman in her thirties or forties with Graves' hyperthyroidism. Both conserved end residues are part of each CDR3. A D gene is named only where the DNA matches it firmly. Clone size is not always given. Where it is, it says once, few, many or a class for expanded clones.

clone size	D gene	J gene	CDR3 length	V gene	CDR3 protein	CDR3 DNA
many	NA	TRBJ1-6	11	TRBV20-1	CSATDQSPLHF	TGCAGTGCCACCGACCAGTCACCCCTCCACTTT
many	NA	TRBJ1-1	13	TRBV2	CASSEARDTEAFF	TGTGCCAGCAGTGAAGCGAGGGACACTGAAGCTTTCTTT
many	TRBD1	TRBJ2-5	14	TRBV6-5	CASRRTGGAETQYF	TGTGCCAGCAGACGTACAGGGGGCGCAGAGACCCAGTACTTC
many	TRBD2	TRBJ2-7	17	TRBV19	CASSLGLVIPSSYEQYF	TGTGCCAGTAGTTTGGGACTAGTGATCCCAAGCTCCTACGAGCAGTACTTC
few	TRBD1	TRBJ1-2	13	TRBV6-5	CASGQGAVYGYTF	TGTGCCAGCGGACAGGGGGCGGTCTATGGCTACACCTTC
once	TRBD1	TRBJ2-7	12	TRBV29-1	CSVDSTGDEQYF	TGCAGCGTTGACTCGACAGGGGACGAGCAGTACTTC
NA	NA	TRBJ1-3	17	TRBV4-1	CASSQDSPSLGGNTIYF	TGTGCCAGCAGCCAAGACAGTCCATCTCTCGGAGGGAACACCATATATTTT
NA	TRBD1	TRBJ1-6	16	TRBV11-2	CPWTLAGQGKDSPLHF	TGTCCCTGGACCTTGGCGGGACAGGGGAAGGATTCACCCCTCCACTTT
NA	TRBD1	TRBJ1-5	11	TRBV29-1	CSVVRGGNEHF	TGCAGCGTTGTACGAGGGGGCAATGAGCATTTT
few	NA	TRBJ1-4	13	TRBV12-3/TRBV12-4	CASSLPPNEKLFF	TGTGCCAGCAGCCTCCCCCCTAATGAAAAACTGTTTTTT
NA	NA	TRBJ1-3	15	TRBV19	CASSMDRSSGNTIYF	TGTGCCAGTAGTATGGACAGAAGCTCTGGAAACACCATATATTTT
once	TRBD1	TRBJ2-7	14	TRBV2	CASSEEQGAWEQYF	TGTGCCAGCAGTGAAGAACAGGGGGCATGGGAGCAGTACTTC
NA	TRBD1	TRBJ2-5	16	TRBV24-1	CASSPGTGIIVGTQYF	TGTGCCAGCAGCCCCGGGACAGGGATTATCGTAGGGACCCAGTACTTC
NA	NA	TRBJ1-4	14	TRBV30	CAWSAGTGAEKLFF	TGTGCCTGGAGCGCCGGGACCGGGGCGGAAAAACTGTTTTTT
NA	NA	TRBJ2-7	15	TRBV7-9	CASSSRTDGAYEQYF	TGTGCCAGCAGCTCCAGGACGGACGGGGCCTACGAGCAGTACTTC
many	NA	TRBJ2-5	14	TRBV19	CASSMIGTRETQYF	TGTGCCAGTAGTATGATCGGGACGCGGGAGACCCAGTACTTC
NA	TRBD2	TRBJ2-7	16	TRBV7-6	CASSPSGGAGSYEQYF	TGTGCCAGCAGCCCCAGCGGGGGGGCCGGGTCCTACGAGCAGTACTTC
NA	NA	TRBJ2-7	14	TRBV20-1	CSARATKGGYEQYF	TGCAGTGCTCGAGCTACAAAGGGAGGTTACGAGCAGTACTTC
NA	TRBD1	TRBJ1-4	15	TRBV14	CASSPQQGAYEKLFF	TGTGCCAGCAGCCCCCAACAGGGGGCTTATGAAAAACTGTTTTTT
NA	NA	TRBJ2-7	15	TRBV5-4	CASSLAPGAAYEQCF	TGTGCCAGCAGCTTGGCTCCGGGAGCTGCCTACGAGCAGTGCTTC
many	NA	TRBJ2-5	15	TRBV11-2	CASSSQMGFQETQYF	TGTGCCAGCAGCTCCCAAATGGGATTCCAAGAGACCCAGTACTTC
NA	NA	TRBJ2-6	16	TRBV12-3/TRBV12-4	CASSPYLSSGANVLTF	TGTGCCAGCAGTCCTTACTTAAGCTCTGGGGCCAACGTCCTGACTTTC
NA	NA	TRBJ1-1	14	TRBV10-3	CAISELALGTEAFF	TGTGCCATCAGTGAGTTGGCCCTGGGAACTGAAGCTTTCTTT